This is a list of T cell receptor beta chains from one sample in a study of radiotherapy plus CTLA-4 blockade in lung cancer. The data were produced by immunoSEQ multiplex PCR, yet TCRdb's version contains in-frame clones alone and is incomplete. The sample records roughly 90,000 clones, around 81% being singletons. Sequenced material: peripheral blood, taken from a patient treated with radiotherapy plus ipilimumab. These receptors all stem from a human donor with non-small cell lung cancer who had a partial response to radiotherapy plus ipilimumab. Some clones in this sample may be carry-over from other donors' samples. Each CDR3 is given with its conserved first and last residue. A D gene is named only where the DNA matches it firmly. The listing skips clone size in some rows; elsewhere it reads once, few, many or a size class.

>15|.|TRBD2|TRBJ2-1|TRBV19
TGTGCCAGTAGTCCCCCAGCGGGAGTCTACAATGAGCAGTTCTTC
CASSPPAGVYNEQFF
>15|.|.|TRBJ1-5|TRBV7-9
TGTGCCAGCAGCTTAGGGGACATTTTGGGTCAGCCCCAGCATTTT
CASSLGDILGQPQHF
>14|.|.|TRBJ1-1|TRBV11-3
TGTGCCAGCAGCTTAGGTCGAGGGAACACTGAAGCTTTCTTT
CASSLGRGNTEAFF
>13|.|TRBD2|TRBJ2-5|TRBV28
TGTGCCAGCCTAACTAGCGGGAGTAGTGAGCAGTACTTC
CASLTSGSSEQYF
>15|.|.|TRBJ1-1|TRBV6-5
TGTGCCAGCAGTTATACGAGGGGGAGGAACACTGAAGCTTTCTTT
CASSYTRGRNTEAFF
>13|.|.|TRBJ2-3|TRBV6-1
TGTGCCAGCAGTTTGGAGGGGATAGATACGCAGTATTTT
CASSLEGIDTQYF
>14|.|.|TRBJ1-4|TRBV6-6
TGTGCCAGCAGCCTTCGGGAGGCTAATGAAAAACTGTTTTTT
CASSLREANEKLFF
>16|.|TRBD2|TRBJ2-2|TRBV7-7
TGTGCCAGCAGCTCCCATAGCGGGGGAGGCACCGGGGAGCTGTTTTTT
CASSSHSGGGTGELFF
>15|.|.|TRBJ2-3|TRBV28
TGTGCCAGCAGCCCACCCCGGATGGGGCCAGATACGCAGTATTTT
CASSPPRMGPDTQYF
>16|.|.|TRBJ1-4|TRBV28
TGTGCCAGCAGGACATCTGGGGCCCCTCTAGATGGAAAACTGTTTTTT
CASRTSGAPLDGKLFF
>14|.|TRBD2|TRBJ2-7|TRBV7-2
TGTGCCAGCAGTTGGACTAGCGGGGGCAACGAGCAGTACTTC
CASSWTSGGNEQYF
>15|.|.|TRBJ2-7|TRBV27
TGTGCCAGCAGTTTATCCGCGGGGATTGGATACGAGCAGTACTTC
CASSLSAGIGYEQYF
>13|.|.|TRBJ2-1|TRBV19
TGTGCCAGTAGTATCGGGGGTTACAATGAGCAGTTCTTC
CASSIGGYNEQFF
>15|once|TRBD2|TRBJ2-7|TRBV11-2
TGTGCCAGCAGCTCCTCCTTAGCGGGAGGGGCGGAGCAGTACTTC
CASSSSLAGGAEQYF
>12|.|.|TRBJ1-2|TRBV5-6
TGTGCCAGCAGCGTGGACAGCTGGGGCTACACCTTC
CASSVDSWGYTF
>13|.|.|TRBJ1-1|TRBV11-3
TGTGCCAGCAGCTTAGAACTTAACACTGAAGCTTTCTTT
CASSLELNTEAFF
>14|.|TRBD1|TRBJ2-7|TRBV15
TGTGCCACCAGCAAAGGGACAGGAACCTACGAGCAGTACTTC
CATSKGTGTYEQYF
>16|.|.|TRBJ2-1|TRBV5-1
TGCGCCAGCAGCCCCCAATTAGGAGGATCCTACAATGAGCAGTTCTTC
CASSPQLGGSYNEQFF
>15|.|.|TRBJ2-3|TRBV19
TGTGCCAGTAGACAGTTTGGGGGGTTAGCAGATACGCAGTATTTT
CASRQFGGLADTQYF
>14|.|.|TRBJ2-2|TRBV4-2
TGTGCCAGCAGCCAACCGGAGGTCCCCGGGGAGCTGTTTTTT
CASSQPEVPGELFF
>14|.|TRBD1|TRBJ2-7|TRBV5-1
TGCGCCAGCAGCTTGGGGACAGGGGAGTTTGAGCAGTACTTC
CASSLGTGEFEQYF
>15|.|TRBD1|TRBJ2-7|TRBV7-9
TGTGCCAGCAGCGCCGGGACAGGGAGGGCCTACGAGCAGTACTTC
CASSAGTGRAYEQYF
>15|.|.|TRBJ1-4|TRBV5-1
TGCGCCAGCAGCCAGCGACCTGCAACTAATGAAAAACTGTTTTTT
CASSQRPATNEKLFF
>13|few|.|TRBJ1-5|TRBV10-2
TGCGCCAGCAGTTCGGGTGGCAATCAGCCCCAGCATTTT
CASSSGGNQPQHF
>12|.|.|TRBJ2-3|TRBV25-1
TGTGCCAGCAGGGGCGGGGGCGGTACGCAGTATTTT
CASRGGGGTQYF